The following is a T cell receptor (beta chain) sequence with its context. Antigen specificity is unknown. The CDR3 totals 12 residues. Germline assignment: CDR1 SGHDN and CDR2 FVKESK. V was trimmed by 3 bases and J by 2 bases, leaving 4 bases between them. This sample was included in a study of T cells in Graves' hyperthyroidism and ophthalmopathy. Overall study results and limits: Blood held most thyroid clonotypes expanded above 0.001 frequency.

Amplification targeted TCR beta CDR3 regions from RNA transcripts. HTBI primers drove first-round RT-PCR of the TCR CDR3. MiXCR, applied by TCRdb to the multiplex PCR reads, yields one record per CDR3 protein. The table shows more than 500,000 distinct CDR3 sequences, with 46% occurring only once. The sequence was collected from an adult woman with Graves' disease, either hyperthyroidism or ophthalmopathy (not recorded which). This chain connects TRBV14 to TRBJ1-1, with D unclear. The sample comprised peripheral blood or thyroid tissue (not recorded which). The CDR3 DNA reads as TGTGCCAGCAGCCAGTACAACACTGAAGCTTTCTTT. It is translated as CASSQYNTEAFF.